This T cell receptor beta chain was found in a study of blood T cells in healthy people across ages. The CDR3 has 14 residues. Per germline, CDR1 SQVTM and CDR2 ANQGSEA. Unmatched junction bases numbered 5, after V lost 5 bases and J lost 4 bases. Alongside a J-beta primer mix, a sample-barcoded 5' primer served in a second PCR lasting roughly 6 to 12 cycles. From the 5' RACE reads, TCRdb called clonotypes with MiXCR, one entry per CDR3 protein. The sample contains over 1,200,000 distinct CDR3 sequences, approximately 63% of which appear only once. Whole-study results and caveats: The diversity estimates, figures obtained from one million T cells, were considered underestimates. Greater diversity and more naive CD4+ cells were seen in long-lived donors than in aged donors. As age increased, TCR beta diversity per million T cells fell in a roughly linear fashion.

Notes on this clonotype: Its antigen is not identified.

The source of this sequence is a man between 18 and 35 years old in good health. The chain links TRBV29-1 to TRBJ1-5, with TRBD1 matching over 10 bases. Specimen: blood. As DNA, the CDR3 is TGCAGCGTTTCACCGGGACAGGGGAATCAGCCCCAGCATTTT. Translating gives CSVSPGQGNQPQHF.